This entry lists 22 T cell receptor beta chains sequenced from one sample in a study of naive and memory T cell subsets. Study findings and constraints: A few larger clonotypes appeared in naive repertoires, especially CD8, possibly memory cells re-expressing CD45RA.

An equimolar mix of two oligonucleotides served as the beta constant-region primer for TRBC1 and TRBC2. Four rounds of PCR amplified the ligated cDNA using nested alpha and beta constant-region primers plus SP2. TCRdb reprocessed the UMI-ligation and nested PCR reads via MiXCR and lists one record per CDR3 protein. This repertoire shows 150,000 or so distinct CDR3 sequences, 22% found once; its top ten account for 0.11%. No antigen has been identified for these receptors. The specimen sequenced was naive CD4+ T cells from blood. These receptors all stem from a human donor in good health.

This clonotype was seen more than once but under ten times. This chain joins TRBV20-1 and TRBJ2-1, with D possibly TRBD2 on 6 matching bases. CDR1 and CDR2 (germline): DFQATT, SNEGSKA (reference sequence). This CDR3 comprises 16 residues. The V and J ends lost 0 bases and 0 bases respectively, with 12 bases between them. The CDR3 here is CSARDVWRGSYNEQFF. The DNA of the CDR3 is TGCAGTGCTAGAGACGTCTGGCGGGGCTCCTACAATGAGCAGTTCTTC.

The chain carries TRBV12-5 and TRBJ2-4, with 9 bases fitting TRBD2. V shed 1 base and J 3 bases; nucleotides not matched to a gene: 10. From germline, CDR1 is LGHNT and CDR2 FRNRAP. This CDR3 spans 18 amino acids. CDR3 protein: CASGLEASGGGGKNIQYF. Here the CDR3 DNA reads TGTGCTAGTGGTTTGGAGGCTAGCGGCGGGGGGGGCAAAAACATTCAGTACTTC.

This clonotype was counted a few times. The V and J genes are TRBV6-5 and TRBJ1-2; 10 positions match TRBD1. Trimming removed 6 bases from V and 4 bases from J; junction bases left unmatched: 2. CDR3 length equals 13 residues. CDR1 and CDR2 from the germline V gene are MNHEY and SVGAGI. The CDR3 coding sequence is TGTGCCAGCAGCAGGGACAGGGGCTATGGCTACACCTTC. It yields the protein CASSRDRGYGYTF.

This clonotype has only a few counts. This chain uses TRBV29-1 with TRBJ2-7; D is perhaps TRBD2 (6 bases). CDR1 is SQVTM and CDR2 is ANQGSEA in the germline V gene. The CDR3 spans 14 residues. V was shortened by 1 base and J by 3 bases, with 13 bases between the two germline ends. CDR3 loop: CSVEVGGAVYEQYF. In DNA form, the CDR3 reads TGCAGCGTTGAAGTGGGGGGAGCTGTCTACGAGCAGTACTTC.

The chain uses TRBV24-1 and TRBJ2-3; 7 bases are shared with TRBD2. V dropped 2 bases and J dropped 8; count of bases not matched to a gene: 9. Germline V gives CDR1 KGHDR, CDR2 SFDVKD. The CDR3 length is 15 residues. CDR3 sequence reads: CATSDWGGRQTTQYF. The DNA of the CDR3 is TGTGCCACCAGTGATTGGGGGGGACGCCAAACTACGCAGTATTTT.

CDR3 region: CASSHGRTNVLTF. The CDR3 DNA sequence: TGTGCCAGCAGCCATGGGCGGACCAACGTCCTGACTTTC. The chain is built from TRBV7-6 and TRBJ2-6; no firm D call. There are 13 residues in the CDR3. Germline V gene sequence: CDR1 SGHVS, CDR2 FNYEAQ. The V end lost 5 bases, the J end lost 8 bases, and 10 bases lay between the germline ends. The whole variable domain, remainder taken from reference TRBV7-6 and TRBJ2-6, is GAGVSQSPRYKVTKRGQDVALRCDPISGHVSLYWYRQALGQGPEFLTYFNYEAQQDKSGLPNDRFSAERPEGSISTLTIQRTEQRDSAMYRCASSHGRTNVLTFGAGSRLTVL.

The chain carries TRBV18 and TRBJ2-3; 7 nucleotides line up with TRBD2. Germline assignment: CDR1 KGHSH and CDR2 LQKENI. Trimming cost V 10 bases and J 2 bases; bases outside gene matches: 15. The CDR3 length is 16 residues. The CDR3 loop reads CATLPELATHTDTQYF. CDR3 in DNA: TGTGCCACCCTCCCCGAACTAGCGACGCACACAGATACGCAGTATTTT.

The chain carries TRBV6-6 and TRBJ2-6; a possible D gene is TRBD2 (6 bases). Germline V CDR1 and CDR2: MNHNY, SVGAGI (reference sequence). The CDR3 contains 18 residues. The V end was cut by 5 bases, the J end by 1 base, with 18 bases between. CDR3 in DNA: TGTGCCAGCAGTAAAACCCCAAACCTAGCGTCTGGGGCCAACGTCCTGACTTTC. This gives the protein CASSKTPNLASGANVLTF.

V and J are TRBV3-1 and TRBJ1-2, with a possible D match to TRBD1 (5 bases). CDR1 LGHDT and CDR2 YNNKEL come from the germline V gene (reference sequence). V was pared by 0 bases and J by 7 bases, with 15 bases between. CDR3 length: 15 residues. In nucleotides, the CDR3 is TGTGCCAGCAGCCAAGATGGGGCAGGGCGCGCTGGCTACACCTTC. Amino acid sequence: CASSQDGAGRAGYTF.

This clonotype was detected a few times. The chain combines TRBV20-1 with TRBJ2-3; TRBD2 aligns across 12 bases. CDR1 is DFQATT, CDR2 SNEGSKA, per germline (reference sequence). Trimming took 6 bases from V and 4 from J; bases not matched to a gene: 11. The length of the CDR3 is 16 residues. Written as DNA, the CDR3 is TGCAGTGCCTCCCCACTAGCGGGAGGAGGGGCAGATACGCAGTATTTT. It specifies CSASPLAGGGADTQYF.

This chain links TRBV12-3 or TRBV12-4 with TRBJ1-5, with D maybe TRBD1 (5 bases). CDR3 length equals 15 residues. V dropped 6 bases and J dropped 0 bases, with 12 bases sitting between them. DNA for the CDR3: TGTGCCAGCAGGGCGACAGTAGATAGCAATCAGCCCCAGCATTTT. Its translation is CASRATVDSNQPQHF.

This clonotype was seen ten or more times. The chain has TRBV11-2 and TRBJ2-3, with 7 bases lining up with TRBD1. This CDR3 region has 16 residues. CDR1 SGHAT and CDR2 FQNNGV come from the germline V gene. Trimming at V came to 6 bases and at J to 0 bases, leaving 9 bases not matched to a gene. CDR3 in amino acids: CASRRQGTPSTDTQYF. In DNA, the CDR3 is TGTGCCAGCAGACGACAGGGCACTCCTAGCACAGATACGCAGTATTTT.

This clonotype has a handful of counts. The rearrangement joins TRBV29-1 to TRBJ1-2; TRBD1 aligns across 9 bases. Germline V lookup: CDR1 SQVTM, CDR2 ANQGSEA. Trimming removed 6 bases from V and 4 bases from J; junction bases left unmatched: 9. The CDR3 loop spans 14 amino acids. CDR3 in amino acids: CSVSGTGLFYGYTF. In DNA form, the CDR3 reads TGCAGCGTCTCCGGGACAGGGTTATTCTATGGCTACACCTTC.

This clonotype was detected ten times or more. The rearrangement links TRBV20-1 to TRBJ2-1; 9 bases agree with TRBD2. The V gene's germline CDR1 is DFQATT and CDR2 SNEGSKA (reference sequence). J lost 1 base, V lost 4 bases, and 5 bases had no gene match. The CDR3 is 15 amino acids. CDR3 in DNA: TGCAGTGCTAACCCGACTAGCGGTTCCTACAATGAGCAGTTCTTC. This translates into CSANPTSGSYNEQFF.

This clonotype was counted between two and nine times. The chain is built from TRBV19 and TRBJ2-1; the match to TRBD2 covers 8 bases. This CDR3 spans 14 amino acids. After removal of 9 bases from V and 3 bases from J, the junction contained 7 bases not matched to a gene. Germline V gene lookup returns CDR1 LNHDA and CDR2 SQIVND (reference sequence). CDR3 residues: CASRASGFYNEQFF. CDR3 in DNA: TGTGCCAGCCGCGCTAGCGGGTTCTACAATGAGCAGTTCTTC.

This clonotype occurred many times. The chain recombines TRBV29-1 with TRBJ2-7, with 8 bases that match TRBD2. The V gene's germline CDR1 is SQVTM and CDR2 ANQGSEA. The junction had 7 bases not matched to a gene; V was cut back by 7 bases and J by 2 bases. The CDR3 length is 13 residues. CDR3 amino acids: CSAGGGITYEQYF. Here the CDR3 DNA reads TGCAGCGCCGGGGGGGGGATAACCTACGAGCAGTACTTC.

This clonotype was seen a few times. The chain combines TRBV30 with TRBJ2-5; 10 bases map to TRBD2. V lost 0 bases and J lost 4; bases outside the gene matches: 2. The CDR3 is 14 residues long. Germline values: CDR1 GTSNPN, CDR2 SVGIG (reference sequence). Written as DNA, the CDR3 is TGTGCCTGGAGTGTTATAGCGGGAGGAGAGACCCAGTACTTC. It specifies CAWSVIAGGETQYF.

The table lists this clonotype with many counts. The V and J genes are TRBV14 and TRBJ2-1; possibly TRBD1 for D (6 bases). V was cut by 2 bases and J by 5 bases, with 10 bases left in between. Germline V gene lookup returns CDR1 SGHDN and CDR2 FVKESK. The CDR3 is made up of 14 amino acids. CDR3 nucleotides: TGTGCCAGCAGCCAACTGGACAGTAACAATGAGCAGTTCTTC. Its protein product is CASSQLDSNNEQFF.

The rearrangement uses TRBV6-6 and TRBJ2-7, with TRBD1 identical over 7 bases. The CDR3 spans 16 residues. The V segment lost 4 bases and the J segment 2 bases; nucleotides outside the gene matches: 11. In germline, CDR1 is MNHNY, CDR2 SVGAGI (reference sequence). For the CDR3, the DNA is TGTGCCAGCAGTTTTATTCTTCCAGGGGGTGCCTACGAGCAGTACTTC. Residues: CASSFILPGGAYEQYF.

At least ten counts were recorded for this clonotype. The chain employs TRBV7-2 and TRBJ2-7, with 7 bases identical to TRBD1. Germline CDR1 and CDR2: SGHTA and FQGNSA. After removal of 5 bases from V and 5 bases from J, the junction contained 3 bases not matched to a gene. The CDR3 is made up of 12 amino acids. The CDR3 region has the DNA TGTGCCAGCAGCCCGACAGGGAACGAGCAGTACTTC. Its translation is CASSPTGNEQYF.

This clonotype was observed at least ten times. The CDR3: CASTPRRSYNEQFF. CDR3 DNA: TGTGCCAGCACCCCAAGGCGGTCCTACAATGAGCAGTTCTTC. This chain uses TRBV6-2 or TRBV6-3 with TRBJ2-1; D is unresolved. Germline V lookup: CDR1 MNHEY, CDR2 SVGEGT. This CDR3 has 14 amino acids. V dropped 7 bases and J dropped 1 base, with 11 bases sitting between them.

The rearrangement joins TRBV24-1 to TRBJ1-4; a weak D match, TRBD1 (5 bases). V was clipped by 5 bases and J by 6 bases, with 36 bases between them. CDR3 length: 22 residues. CDR1 is KGHDR and CDR2 is SFDVKD in the germline V gene. The CDR3 DNA is TGTGCCACCAGTGGCCTCGTGGAACAGGATCGTCGGATGAAGACTCACGATGAAAAACTGTTTTTT. Translation: CATSGLVEQDRRMKTHDEKLFF.